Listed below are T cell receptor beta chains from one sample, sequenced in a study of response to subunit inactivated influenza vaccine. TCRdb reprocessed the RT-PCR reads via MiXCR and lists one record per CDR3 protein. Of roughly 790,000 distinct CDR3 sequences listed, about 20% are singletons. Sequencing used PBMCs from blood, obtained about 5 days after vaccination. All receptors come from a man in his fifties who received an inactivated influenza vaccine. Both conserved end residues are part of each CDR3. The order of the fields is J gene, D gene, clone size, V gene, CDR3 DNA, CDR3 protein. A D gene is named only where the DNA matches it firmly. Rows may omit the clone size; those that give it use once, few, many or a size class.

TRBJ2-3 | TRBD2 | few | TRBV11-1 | TGTGCCAGCCGGGGCCGCCGACTAGCGGGAGGGCTTGACACAGATACGCAGTATTTT | CASRGRRLAGGLDTDTQYF
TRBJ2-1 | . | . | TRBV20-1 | TGCAGTGCCCCAAACGCTAACGCCCGCCGAGGGTCCTACAATGAGCAGTTCTTC | CSAPNANARRGSYNEQFF
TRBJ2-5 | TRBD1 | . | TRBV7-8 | TGTGCCAGCAGCTCGACAGGGGGTTCGGAGACCCAGTACTTC | CASSSTGGSETQYF
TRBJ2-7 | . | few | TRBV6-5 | TGTGCCAGCAGTTACTCTTTTGGGGGTTCGGAAGAGCAGTACTTC | CASSYSFGGSEEQYF
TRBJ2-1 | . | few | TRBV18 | TGTGCCAGCTCACTTCAGGGAGGAAGTGAGCAGTTCTTC | CASSLQGGSEQFF
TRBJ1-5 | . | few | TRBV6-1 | TGTGCCAGCAGTGAAGTAGGAGGGGGGGAGCAGCCCCAGCATTTT | CASSEVGGGEQPQHF
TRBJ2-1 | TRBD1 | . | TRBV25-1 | TGTGCCAGCACCGACTGGGACAGGGAATACAATGAGCAGTTCTTC | CASTDWDREYNEQFF
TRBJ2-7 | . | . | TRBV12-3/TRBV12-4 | TGTGCCAGCAGTCTCCAGGAGGCCCACGAGCAGTACTTC | CASSLQEAHEQYF
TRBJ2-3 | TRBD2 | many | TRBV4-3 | TGCGCCAGCAGCCAAGATTACGGGAGGGCCGCAGATACGCAGTATTTT | CASSQDYGRAADTQYF
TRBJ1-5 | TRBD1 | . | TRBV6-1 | TGTGCCAGCAGCAAAACAGGGGGCAGGCAGCCCCAGCATTTT | CASSKTGGRQPQHF
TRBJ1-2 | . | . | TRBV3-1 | TGTGCCAGCAGCCAAGCTCCCAGGACGTATGGCTACACCTTC | CASSQAPRTYGYTF
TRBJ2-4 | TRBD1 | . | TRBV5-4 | TGTGCCAGCAGCGCCTCCACAGGGGTGCTAGCCAAAAACATTCAGTACTTC | CASSASTGVLAKNIQYF
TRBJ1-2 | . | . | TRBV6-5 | TGTGCCAGCAGTTACCTCGGGGACTATGGCTACACCTTC | CASSYLGDYGYTF
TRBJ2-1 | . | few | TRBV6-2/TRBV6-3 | TGTGCCAGCAGTACCTCGACAGGTAATGAGCAGTTCTTC | CASSTSTGNEQFF
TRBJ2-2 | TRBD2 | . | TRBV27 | TGTGCCAGCAGTTTATACCGTTCGGGGGGGCCTCTCGCCGGGGAGCTGTTTTTT | CASSLYRSGGPLAGELFF
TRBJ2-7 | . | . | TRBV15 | TGTGCCACCAGCAGAGAGTGGAACGAGCAGTACTTC | CATSREWNEQYF
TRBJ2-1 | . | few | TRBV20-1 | TGCAGTGCCCCAACCTACAATGAGCAGTTCTTC | CSAPTYNEQFF